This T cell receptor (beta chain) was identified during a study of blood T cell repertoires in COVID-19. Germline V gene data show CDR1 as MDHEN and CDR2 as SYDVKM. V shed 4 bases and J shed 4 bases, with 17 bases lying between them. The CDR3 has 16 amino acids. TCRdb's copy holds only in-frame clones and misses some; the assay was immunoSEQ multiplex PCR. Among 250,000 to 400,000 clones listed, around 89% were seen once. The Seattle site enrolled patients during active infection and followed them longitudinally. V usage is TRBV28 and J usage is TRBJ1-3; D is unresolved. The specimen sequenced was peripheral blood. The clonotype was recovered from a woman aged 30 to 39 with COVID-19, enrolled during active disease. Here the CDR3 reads CASSSPRRVSGNTIYF. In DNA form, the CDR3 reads TGTGCCAGCAGTTCCCCAAGACGGGTTTCAGGAAACACCATATATTTT.